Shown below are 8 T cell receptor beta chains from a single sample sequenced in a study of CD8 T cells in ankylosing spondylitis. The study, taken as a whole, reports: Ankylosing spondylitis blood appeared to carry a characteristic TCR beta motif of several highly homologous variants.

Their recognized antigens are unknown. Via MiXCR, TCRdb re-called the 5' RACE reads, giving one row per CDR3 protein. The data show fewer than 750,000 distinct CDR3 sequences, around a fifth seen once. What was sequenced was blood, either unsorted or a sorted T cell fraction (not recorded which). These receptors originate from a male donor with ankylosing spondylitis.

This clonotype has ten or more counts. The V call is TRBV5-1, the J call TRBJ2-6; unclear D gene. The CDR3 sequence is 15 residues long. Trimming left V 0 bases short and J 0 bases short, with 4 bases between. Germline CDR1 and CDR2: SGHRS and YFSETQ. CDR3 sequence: CASSLEGSGANVLTF. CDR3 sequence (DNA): TGCGCCAGCAGCTTGGAGGGCTCTGGGGCCAACGTCCTGACTTTC.

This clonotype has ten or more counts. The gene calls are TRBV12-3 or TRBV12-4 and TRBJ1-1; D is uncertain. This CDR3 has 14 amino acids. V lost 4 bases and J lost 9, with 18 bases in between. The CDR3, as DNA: TGTGCCAGCAGTTCCAGCAGGAGGAACCGTCAAGCTTTCTTT. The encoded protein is CASSSSRRNRQAFF.

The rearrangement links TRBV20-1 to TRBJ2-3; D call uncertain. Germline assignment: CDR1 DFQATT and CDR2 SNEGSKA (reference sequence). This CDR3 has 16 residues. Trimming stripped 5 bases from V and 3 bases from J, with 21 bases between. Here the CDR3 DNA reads TGCAGTGCTCGCACCCTCCAGGCGGACGATACAGATACGCAGTATTTT. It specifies CSARTLQADDTDTQYF.

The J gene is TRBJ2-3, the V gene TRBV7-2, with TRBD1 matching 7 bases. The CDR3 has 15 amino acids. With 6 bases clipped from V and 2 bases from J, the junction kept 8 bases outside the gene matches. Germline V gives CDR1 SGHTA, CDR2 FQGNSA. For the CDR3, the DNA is TGTGCCAGCAGTCTAATAGGGGGCCCCACAGATACGCAGTATTTT. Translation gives CASSLIGGPTDTQYF.

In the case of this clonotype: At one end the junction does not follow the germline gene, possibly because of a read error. CDR3 coding DNA: TGTAGTGCTAGGGGACTAGCGGGAGGTTCCTCCTACGAGCAGTACTTC. Amino acids: CSARGLAGGSSYEQYF. The chain joins TRBV20-1 to TRBJ2-7; 15 bases align to TRBD2. The germline V gene encodes CDR1 DFQATT and CDR2 SNEGSKA (reference sequence). The CDR3 is 16 residues long.

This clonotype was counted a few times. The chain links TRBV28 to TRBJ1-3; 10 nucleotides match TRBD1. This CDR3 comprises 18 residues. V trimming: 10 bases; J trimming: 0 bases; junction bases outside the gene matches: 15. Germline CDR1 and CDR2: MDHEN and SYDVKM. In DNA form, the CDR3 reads TGTGCCACCCGGACCGGGACAGGGGACGTCGGCTCTGGAAACACCATATATTTT. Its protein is CATRTGTGDVGSGNTIYF.

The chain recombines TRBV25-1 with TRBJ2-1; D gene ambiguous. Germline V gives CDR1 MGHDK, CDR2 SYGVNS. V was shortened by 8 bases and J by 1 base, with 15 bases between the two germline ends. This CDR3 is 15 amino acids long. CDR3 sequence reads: CASGDARPSYNEQFF. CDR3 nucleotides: TGTGCCAGCGGAGACGCGAGGCCATCCTACAATGAGCAGTTCTTC.

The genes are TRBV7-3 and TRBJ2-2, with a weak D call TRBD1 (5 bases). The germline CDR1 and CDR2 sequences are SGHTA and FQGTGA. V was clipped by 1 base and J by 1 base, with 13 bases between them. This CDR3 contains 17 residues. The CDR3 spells CASSLRSSGLNTGELFF. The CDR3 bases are TGTGCCAGCAGCTTAAGGTCCTCAGGGCTGAACACCGGGGAGCTGTTTTTT.